Listed here are 6 T cell receptor beta chains from one sample, sequenced in a study of long-term antiretroviral therapy in people with HIV. Run at survey level, the immunoSEQ assay was version v3.0. Method: immunoSEQ multiplex PCR; TCRdb's copy keeps in-frame clones and lacks some. This table holds under 15,000 clones, 82% found once. This material consisted of unsorted PBMCs, taken roughly 7.9 years after starting antiretroviral therapy. The receptors come from a man aged 45-65 years with HIV.

This clone was found once. The chain combines TRBV7-6 with TRBJ2-7, with TRBD1 matching over 7 bases. Germline trimming cut 0 bases from V and 1 base from J; bases unmatched to any gene: 6. The germline V gene has CDR1 SGHVS and CDR2 FNYEAQ. The CDR3 covers 16 residues. This chain's CDR3 is CASSLADRSPSYEQYF. CDR3 sequence (DNA): TGTGCCAGCAGCTTAGCGGACAGGTCCCCATCCTACGAGCAGTACTTC.

This clone was counted a few times. This chain joins TRBV27 and TRBJ2-7, with D tentatively TRBD2 (6 bases). Germline CDR1 is MNHEY and CDR2 is SMNVEV (reference sequence). The CDR3 spans 13 residues. V lost 8 bases to trimming and J lost 2 bases, with 13 bases between them. The CDR3 region has the DNA TGTGCCAGCGCCTACGGGGGTACCTACGAGCAGTACTTC. As protein: CASAYGGTYEQYF.

This clone was counted once. The chain carries TRBV7-8 and TRBJ1-3; no reliable D call. The V end lost 1 base, the J end lost 1 base, and 5 bases lay between the germline ends. CDR3 length equals 14 residues. The germline gives CDR1 SGHVS, CDR2 FQNEAQ. The CDR3 DNA reads as TGTGCCAGCAGCTTAGGAGCGTCTGGAAACACCATATATTTT. This sequence encodes CASSLGASGNTIYF.

Worth noting for this clone: One end of the junction varies from germline; a read error may be responsible. The chain couples TRBV5-4 to TRBJ1-1; 7 nucleotides agree with TRBD1. Germline V gene lookup returns CDR1 SGHNT and CDR2 YYREEE (reference sequence). The CDR3 sequence is 15 residues long. In DNA form, the CDR3 reads TGTGCCAGCAGGTTGGGGGGACAGCGGGTCACTGAAGCTTTCTTT. This translates into CASRLGGQRVTEAFF.

V and J are TRBV11-3 and TRBJ1-4; D ambiguous. Germline V gene data show CDR1 as SGHNT and CDR2 as YENEEA. The CDR3 is made up of 17 amino acids. V lost 2 bases and J lost 0, with 13 bases in between. The CDR3 reads CASSLMVGSATNEKLFF. The CDR3 bases are TGTGCCAGCAGCTTAATGGTGGGAAGTGCAACTAATGAAAAACTGTTTTTT.

The chain carries TRBV7-9 and TRBJ2-5; 9 bases are shared with TRBD1. Germline CDR1 and CDR2: SEHNR and FQNEAQ (reference sequence). This CDR3 has 16 amino acids. The J segment lost 5 bases and the V segment lost 5 bases, leaving 12 bases of the junction unmatched. The CDR3 DNA reads TGTGCCAGCAGCCTCCGGGACAGGGACCCCCTCGAGACCCAGTACTTC. Protein: CASSLRDRDPLETQYF.